A single T cell receptor beta chain is shown here with its context. Its target is not known. Here immunoSEQ multiplex PCR was the method, and the copy in TCRdb shows in-frame clones only, minus some. The data hold about 120,000 clones, with about 93% observed a single time. This entry comes from a study of graft-versus-host responses after intestinal transplantation. In the study overall: Every transplant recipient was induced with anti-thymocyte globulin, then maintained on tacrolimus and steroids for about 3 years.

Study-level points and caveats: Association was observed between peak circulating GvH clone levels and early post-transplant HvG declines. GvH clones surfaced in recipient marrow, some emerging earlier in ileum or blood.

V gave up 6 bases and J gave up 4 bases, with 12 bases separating them. Per the germline V gene, CDR1 is ENHRY and CDR2 is SYGVKD. CDR3 length: 13 residues. The sample consisted of unstimulated CD4+ T cells sorted from spleen or lymph node cells, taken before intestinal transplant. This TCR came from a human donor who received an intestinal transplant. The V call is TRBV10-3, the J call TRBJ1-2; D possibly corresponds to TRBD1 (5 bases). The DNA of the CDR3 is TGTGCCATCAGCCCAGGGTTGGGCTATGGCTACACCTTC. Protein product: CAISPGLGYGYTF.